These 26 T cell receptor beta chains were sequenced from one sample in a study of blood T cell repertoires in COVID-19. The table came from immunoSEQ multiplex PCR; TCRdb's copy has only in-frame clones and leaves some out. This table holds 100,000 to 120,000 clones, roughly nine tenths found once. Sequenced sample: peripheral blood. Source of these receptors: a human donor in a cohort sampled during active COVID-19.

This clone appeared once. The chain carries TRBV4-2 and TRBJ1-2; 7 bases are a match to TRBD1. Losses at the gene ends were 0 bases for V and 4 bases for J; bases not matched to a gene: 2. Germline V gene lookup returns CDR1 LGHNA and CDR2 YNFKEQ. The CDR3 is 14 residues long. The CDR3 DNA reads TGTGCCAGCAGCCAAGATCGGGACAGCTATGGCTACACCTTC. It codes for CASSQDRDSYGYTF.

The V gene is TRBV28, the J gene TRBJ1-6, with 8 bases that match TRBD1. CDR3 length: 14 amino acids. The V segment lost 6 bases and the J segment 9 bases; nucleotides outside the gene matches: 7. CDR1 is MDHEN and CDR2 is SYDVKM in the germline V gene. This CDR3 is CASRLGQAGSPLHF. The CDR3, as DNA: TGTGCCAGCAGATTGGGACAGGCGGGTTCACCCCTCCACTTT.

V usage is TRBV18 and J usage is TRBJ1-5; a weak D match, TRBD1 (6 bases). Germline V lookup: CDR1 KGHSH, CDR2 LQKENI. CDR3 length equals 13 residues. V was cut by 3 bases and J by 6 bases, with 9 bases left in between. As DNA, the CDR3 is TGTGCCAGCTCACCGGGACAACTTCAGCCCCAGCATTTT. Protein product: CASSPGQLQPQHF.

This sequence joins TRBV7-9 and TRBJ2-3; 7 nucleotides match TRBD2. The CDR3 runs 15 residues. Germline CDR1 is SEHNR and CDR2 is FQNEAQ (reference sequence). The J segment lost 5 bases and the V segment lost 3 bases, leaving 8 bases of the junction unmatched. In DNA form, the CDR3 reads TGTGCCAGCAGCTTCCGGGCGGGAGTCCAAGATACGCAGTATTTT. Its protein product is CASSFRAGVQDTQYF.

Here the CDR3 reads CASTIRVTGGVGNTIYF. DNA for the CDR3: TGTGCCAGCACCATAAGGGTGACAGGGGGCGTTGGAAACACCATATATTTT. This chain connects TRBV2 to TRBJ1-3, with 10 bases matching TRBD1. With 7 bases clipped from V and 3 bases from J, the junction kept 12 bases outside the gene matches. Germline assignment: CDR1 SNHLY and CDR2 FYNNEI. There are 17 residues in the CDR3.

This chain's CDR3 is CATSDTGGTGPTDTQYF. CDR3 nucleotides: TGTGCCACCAGTGATACTGGCGGGACAGGGCCCACAGATACGCAGTATTTT. The gene calls are TRBV24-1 and TRBJ2-3; 9 bases match TRBD1. This CDR3 is 17 amino acids long. V was clipped by 3 bases and J by 2 bases; unmatched bases: 8. Germline CDR1 reads KGHDR; CDR2 reads SFDVKD.

The J gene is TRBJ2-2, the V gene TRBV5-6, with TRBD1 identical over 7 bases. The germline V gene encodes CDR1 SGHDT and CDR2 YYEEEE. V shed 1 base, J shed 2 bases, and the junction held 8 bases outside the gene matches. CDR3 size: 17 residues. In DNA form, the CDR3 reads TGTGCCAGCAGCTTGATTGGCAGGGGGTTCAACACCGGGGAGCTGTTTTTT. The encoded protein is CASSLIGRGFNTGELFF.

V gene TRBV15 combines with J gene TRBJ1-4; unclear D gene. There are 15 residues in the CDR3. CDR1 is LNHNV and CDR2 is YYDKDF in the germline V gene (reference sequence). V was pared by 0 bases and J by 8 bases, with 13 bases between. The CDR3 sequence: CATSRDLLGGEKLFF. CDR3 nucleotides: TGTGCCACCAGCAGAGATCTTCTGGGAGGCGAAAAACTGTTTTTT.

This clone was observed once. The rearrangement joins TRBV7-9 to TRBJ2-7, with 8 nucleotides matching TRBD1. This CDR3 is built from 14 residues. Trimming at V came to 5 bases and at J to 2 bases, leaving 5 bases not matched to a gene. Germline-derived CDR1 and CDR2 are SEHNR and FQNEAQ (reference sequence). The CDR3 nucleotides read TGTGCCAGCAGCACTGGACAGGGAGCCTACGAGCAGTACTTC. Translating gives CASSTGQGAYEQYF.

The chain is built from TRBV7-9 and TRBJ1-1; 8 nucleotides match TRBD1. Looked up from germline, CDR1 is SEHNR and CDR2 is FQNEAQ (reference sequence). The CDR3 covers 14 residues. The V segment lost 7 bases and the J segment 3 bases; nucleotides outside the gene matches: 7. The CDR3 sequence: CASTRQGSDTEAFF. In DNA, the CDR3 is TGTGCCAGCACCCGACAGGGGAGCGACACTGAAGCTTTCTTT.

V is TRBV5-1 and J is TRBJ2-3; the match to TRBD2 covers 10 bases. CDR3 length equals 16 residues. V lost 4 bases, J lost 4 bases, and 9 bases stayed unmatched. Germline loops: CDR1 SGHRS, CDR2 YFSETQ. The CDR3 sequence: CASSLEPSGSADTQYF. CDR3 DNA: TGCGCCAGCAGCCTGGAGCCTAGCGGGAGTGCAGATACGCAGTATTTT.

The chain uses TRBV7-2 and TRBJ1-1; D is possibly TRBD1 (6 bases). V was clipped by 5 bases and J by 0 bases, with 10 bases between them. The CDR3 sequence is 14 residues long. In germline, CDR1 is SGHTA, CDR2 FQGNSA. CDR3 nucleotide sequence: TGTGCCAGCAGCACCCGGACAGTGAACACTGAAGCTTTCTTT. This translates into CASSTRTVNTEAFF.

This chain uses TRBV3-1 (or the pseudogene TRBV3-2) with TRBJ1-2, with D perhaps matching TRBD1 (5 bases). Germline V CDR1 and CDR2: LGHDT, YNNKEL (reference sequence). This CDR3 region has 15 residues. V was trimmed by 3 bases and J by 7 bases, leaving 18 bases between them. CDR3: CASSQTGVFLRGYTF. The CDR3 DNA reads as TGTGCCAGCAGCCAGACGGGGGTTTTCCTGCGTGGCTACACCTTC.

This chain connects TRBV5-4 to TRBJ2-7; a possible D gene is TRBD1 (5 bases). CDR1 and CDR2 (germline): SGHNT, YYREEE (reference sequence). The CDR3 is 17 amino acids. Trimming took off 0 bases at V and 1 base at J, with 17 bases between the two ends. This chain's CDR3 is CASSLAVGSRQSYEQYF. The CDR3 coding sequence is TGTGCCAGCAGCTTGGCCGTTGGTTCCCGACAGTCCTACGAGCAGTACTTC.

This rearrangement joins TRBV27 to TRBJ1-5; D might be TRBD1 (6 bases). The CDR3 covers 16 residues. Trimming cost V 4 bases and J 1 base, with 14 bases left between them. The V gene's germline CDR1 is MNHEY and CDR2 SMNVEV (reference sequence). The CDR3 loop is CASSSQGPWSNQPQHF. The CDR3 DNA reads TGTGCCAGCAGTTCCCAGGGGCCGTGGAGCAATCAGCCCCAGCATTTT.

This chain joins TRBV21-1 and TRBJ2-3; the D call in the table, TRBD1, was not verified against the DNA. TRBV21-1 is designated a pseudogene. The CDR3 sequence is 18 residues long. The CDR3 DNA sequence: TGTGCCAGCAGCAAAACATGCCTGCCAGGGGCCGGTCCAGATACGCAGTATTTT. Residues: CASSKTCLPGAGPDTQYF.

The table lists this clone with a few counts. As DNA, the CDR3 is TGTGCCAGCAGCTTGGACAGATATGTCACTGAAGCTTTCTTT. As protein: CASSLDRYVTEAFF. J is TRBJ1-1 and V is TRBV7-6, with a weak D call TRBD1 (6 bases). This CDR3 region has 14 residues. CDR1 is SGHVS, CDR2 FNYEAQ, per germline. Trimming removed 3 bases at V and 4 bases at J, with 12 bases between.

This clone was counted a single time. This chain links TRBV6-5 with TRBJ2-7; D is perhaps TRBD2 (6 bases). In germline, CDR1 is MNHEY, CDR2 SVGAGI. The CDR3 runs to 14 residues. The germline V and J ends were trimmed by 2 bases and 1 base, with 9 bases remaining between them. CDR3 loop: CASSYGRGSYEQYF. In DNA, the CDR3 is TGTGCCAGCAGTTACGGGCGGGGTTCCTACGAGCAGTACTTC.

The chain recombines TRBV12-3 or TRBV12-4 with TRBJ2-2; possible D gene TRBD1, 6 bases. CDR3 length: 12 amino acids. Trimming took 10 bases from V and 5 from J, leaving 11 bases between them. CDR3 sequence reads: CATLRGTGELFF. The CDR3 DNA follows: TGTGCCACCCTCAGGGGAACCGGGGAGCTGTTTTTT.

The rearrangement uses TRBV19 and TRBJ2-5; 10 nucleotides align to TRBD1. V lost 6 bases and J lost 4; bases outside the gene matches: 8. The CDR3 runs 15 residues. CDR1 and CDR2 from the germline V gene are LNHDA and SQIVND (reference sequence). This chain's CDR3 is CASRLGDRGGETQYF. The CDR3 bases are TGTGCCAGTAGGTTAGGGGACAGGGGAGGAGAGACCCAGTACTTC.

In its sample, this clone was seen a few times. CDR3 nucleotides: TGTGCCAGCAGTGGGGCCCAGGGAAACACCATATATTTT. Translating gives CASSGAQGNTIYF. The chain is built from TRBV2 and TRBJ1-3; D is ambiguous. Germline V gives CDR1 SNHLY, CDR2 FYNNEI. V dropped 4 bases and J dropped 4 bases, with 8 bases sitting between them. The CDR3 has 13 residues.

This chain joins TRBV15 and TRBJ1-1; tentative D call: TRBD1 (6 bases). V was cut by 6 bases and J by 5 bases, with 19 bases left in between. This CDR3 comprises 15 residues. The V gene's germline CDR1 is LNHNV and CDR2 YYDKDF (reference sequence). The chain's CDR3 is CATSRDPKGGTEAFF. The CDR3 region has the DNA TGTGCCACCAGTCGAGACCCAAAGGGGGGGACTGAAGCTTTCTTT.

The chain uses TRBV2 and TRBJ2-5; 10 bases line up with TRBD2. CDR3 size: 15 residues. The V and J ends lost 7 bases and 2 bases, in that order; junction bases with no gene match: 7. Germline lookup yields CDR1 SNHLY and CDR2 FYNNEI. The CDR3 DNA is TGTGCCAGCACGGAACTAGCGGGGCGGCAAGAGACCCAGTACTTC. This encodes CASTELAGRQETQYF. The entire variable domain, with the rest obtained from reference TRBV2 and TRBJ2-5, is as follows: EPEVTQTPSHQVTQMGQEVILRCVPISNHLYFYWYRQILGQKVEFLVSFYNNEISEKSEIFDDQFSVERPDGSNFTLKIRSTKLEDSAMYFCASTELAGRQETQYFGPGTRLLVL.

V and J are TRBV10-3 and TRBJ2-7, with TRBD2 matching 14 bases. The CDR3 totals 16 residues. Germline V CDR1 and CDR2: ENHRY, SYGVKD. Unmatched junction bases numbered 8, after V lost 5 bases and J lost 5 bases. CDR3 DNA: TGTGCCATCAGTAACGTTCCGGGACTAGCGGGAGACGAGCAGTACTTC. Translated, it gives CAISNVPGLAGDEQYF.

The rearrangement uses TRBV28 and TRBJ1-6; D call uncertain. The length of the CDR3 is 12 residues. The V and J ends lost 8 bases and 8 bases respectively, with 10 bases between them. Germline assignment: CDR1 MDHEN and CDR2 SYDVKM. CDR3 region: CASLSRDSPLHF. Written as DNA, the CDR3 is TGTGCCAGCCTTAGCCGGGATTCACCCCTCCACTTT.

This chain uses TRBV5-4 with TRBJ2-3; D may be TRBD2 (7 bases). Germline loops: CDR1 SGHNT, CDR2 YYREEE (reference sequence). The CDR3 loop spans 15 amino acids. V lost 4 bases, J lost 2 bases, and 14 bases lay in between. CDR3 bases: TGTGCCAGCAGCCTGGGGGGGCCCTCCACAGATACGCAGTATTTT. It specifies CASSLGGPSTDTQYF.